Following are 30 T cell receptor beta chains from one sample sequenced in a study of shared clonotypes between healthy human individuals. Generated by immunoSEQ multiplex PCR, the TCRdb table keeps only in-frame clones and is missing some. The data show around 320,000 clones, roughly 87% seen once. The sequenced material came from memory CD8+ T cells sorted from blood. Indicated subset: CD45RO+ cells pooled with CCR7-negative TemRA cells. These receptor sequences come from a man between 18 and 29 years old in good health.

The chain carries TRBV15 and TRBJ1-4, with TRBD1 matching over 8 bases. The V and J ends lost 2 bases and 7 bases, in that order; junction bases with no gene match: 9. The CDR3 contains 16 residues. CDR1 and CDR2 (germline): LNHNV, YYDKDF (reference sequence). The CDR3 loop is CATSRSGQGLGEKLFF. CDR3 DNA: TGTGCCACCAGCAGATCAGGACAGGGACTCGGTGAAAAACTGTTTTTT.

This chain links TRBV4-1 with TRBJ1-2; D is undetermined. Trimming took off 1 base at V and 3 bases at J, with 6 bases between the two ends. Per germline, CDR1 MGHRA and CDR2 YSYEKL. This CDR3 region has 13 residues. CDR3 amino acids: CASSQVGDYGYTF. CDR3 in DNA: TGCGCCAGCAGCCAAGTTGGAGACTATGGCTACACCTTC.

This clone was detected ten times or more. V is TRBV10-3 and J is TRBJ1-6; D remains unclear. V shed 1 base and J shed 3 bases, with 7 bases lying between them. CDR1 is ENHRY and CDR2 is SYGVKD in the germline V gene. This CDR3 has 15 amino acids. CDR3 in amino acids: CAISEFGNYNSPLHF. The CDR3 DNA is TGTGCCATCAGTGAGTTCGGGAACTATAATTCACCCCTCCACTTT.

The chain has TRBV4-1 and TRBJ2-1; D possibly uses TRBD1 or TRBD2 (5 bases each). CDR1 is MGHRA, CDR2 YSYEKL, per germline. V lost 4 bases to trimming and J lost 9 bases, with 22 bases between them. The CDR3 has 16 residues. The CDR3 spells CASSLQSASRGGEQFF. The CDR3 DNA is TGCGCCAGCAGCCTCCAATCAGCGTCCCGGGGCGGTGAGCAGTTCTTC.

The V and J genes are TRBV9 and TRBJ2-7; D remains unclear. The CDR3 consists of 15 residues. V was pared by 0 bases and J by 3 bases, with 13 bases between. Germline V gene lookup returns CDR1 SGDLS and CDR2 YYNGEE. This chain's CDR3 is CASSVGSASGYEQYF. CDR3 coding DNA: TGTGCCAGCAGCGTAGGTTCGGCTTCCGGCTACGAGCAGTACTTC.

The CDR3 spells CASSPGKMTGVNQPQHF. Here the CDR3 DNA reads TGCGCCAGCAGCCCGGGAAAAATGACGGGGGTAAATCAGCCCCAGCATTTT. The gene calls are TRBV4-3 and TRBJ1-5, with TRBD1 as a possible D gene (5 bases). CDR1 and CDR2 (germline): LGHNA, YSLEER. The ends were cut back, 4 bases at V and 4 bases at J, with 20 bases in the middle. The CDR3 length is 17 residues.

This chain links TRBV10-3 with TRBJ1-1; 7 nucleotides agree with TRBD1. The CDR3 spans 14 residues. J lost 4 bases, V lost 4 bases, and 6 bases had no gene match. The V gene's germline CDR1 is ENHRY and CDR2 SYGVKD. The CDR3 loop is CAISARGLTTEAFF. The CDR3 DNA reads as TGTGCCATCAGTGCCAGGGGGTTGACCACTGAAGCTTTCTTT.

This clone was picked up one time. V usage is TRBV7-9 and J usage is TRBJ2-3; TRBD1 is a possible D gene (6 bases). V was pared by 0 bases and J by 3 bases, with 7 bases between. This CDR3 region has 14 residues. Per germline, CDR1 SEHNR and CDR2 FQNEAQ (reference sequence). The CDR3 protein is CASSLAGATDTQYF. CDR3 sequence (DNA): TGTGCCAGCAGCTTAGCGGGGGCTACAGATACGCAGTATTTT. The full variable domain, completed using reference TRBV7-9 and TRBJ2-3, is DTGVSQNPRHKITKRGQNVTFRCDPISEHNRLYWYRQTLGQGPEFLTYFQNEAQLEKSRLLSDRFSAERPKGSFSTLEIQRTEQGDSAMYLCASSLAGATDTQYFGPGTRLTVL.

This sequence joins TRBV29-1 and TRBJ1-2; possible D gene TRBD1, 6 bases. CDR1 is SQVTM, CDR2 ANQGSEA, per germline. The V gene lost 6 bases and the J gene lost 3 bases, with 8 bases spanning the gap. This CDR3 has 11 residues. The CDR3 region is CSVRGHYGYTF. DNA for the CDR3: TGCAGCGTCCGGGGGCACTATGGCTACACCTTC.

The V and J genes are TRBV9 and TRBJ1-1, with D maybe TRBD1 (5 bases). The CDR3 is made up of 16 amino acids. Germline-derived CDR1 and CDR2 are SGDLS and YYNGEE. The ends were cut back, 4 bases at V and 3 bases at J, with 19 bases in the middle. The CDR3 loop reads CASSPGTSSWDTEAFF. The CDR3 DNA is TGTGCCAGCAGCCCCGGGACGTCTTCTTGGGACACTGAAGCTTTCTTT.

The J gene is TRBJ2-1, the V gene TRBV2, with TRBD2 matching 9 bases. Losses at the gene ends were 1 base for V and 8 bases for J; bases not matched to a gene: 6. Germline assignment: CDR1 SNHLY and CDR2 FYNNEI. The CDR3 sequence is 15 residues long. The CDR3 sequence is CASSEVGLALHEQFF. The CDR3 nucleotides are TGTGCCAGCAGTGAAGTGGGACTAGCCCTTCATGAGCAGTTCTTC.

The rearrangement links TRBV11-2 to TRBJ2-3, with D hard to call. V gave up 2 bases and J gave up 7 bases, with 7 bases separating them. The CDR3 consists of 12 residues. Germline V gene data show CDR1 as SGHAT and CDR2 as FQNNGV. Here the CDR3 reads CASSLLTHTQYF. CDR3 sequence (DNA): TGTGCCAGCAGCTTATTAACACATACGCAGTATTTT.

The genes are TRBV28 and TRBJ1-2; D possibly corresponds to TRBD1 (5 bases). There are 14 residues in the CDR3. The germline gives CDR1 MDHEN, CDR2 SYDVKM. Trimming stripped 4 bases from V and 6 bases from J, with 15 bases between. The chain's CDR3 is CASSSLFGGDGYTF. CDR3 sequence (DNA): TGTGCCAGCAGTTCTCTCTTCGGGGGGGATGGCTACACCTTC.

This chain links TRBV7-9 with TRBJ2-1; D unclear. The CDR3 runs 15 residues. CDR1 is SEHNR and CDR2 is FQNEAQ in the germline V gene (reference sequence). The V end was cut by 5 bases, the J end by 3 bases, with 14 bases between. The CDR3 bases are TGTGCCAGCAGCGCTGAATTACTCGGCTACAATGAGCAGTTCTTC. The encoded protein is CASSAELLGYNEQFF. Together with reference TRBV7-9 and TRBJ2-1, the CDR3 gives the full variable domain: DTGVSQNPRHKITKRGQNVTFRCDPISEHNRLYWYRQTLGQGPEFLTYFQNEAQLEKSRLLSDRFSAERPKGSFSTLEIQRTEQGDSAMYLCASSAELLGYNEQFFGPGTRLTVL.

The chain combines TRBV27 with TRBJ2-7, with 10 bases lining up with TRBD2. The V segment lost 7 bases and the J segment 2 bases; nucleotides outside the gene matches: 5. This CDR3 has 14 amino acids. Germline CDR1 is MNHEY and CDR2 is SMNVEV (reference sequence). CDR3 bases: TGTGCCAGCACCCCTAGCGGGAGTACCTACGAGCAGTACTTC. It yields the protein CASTPSGSTYEQYF.

The CDR3, as DNA: TGTGCCAGCAAGGGACTAGCGAGCACAGATACGCAGTATTTT. This codes for CASKGLASTDTQYF. The rearrangement uses TRBV27 and TRBJ2-3, with 10 bases that match TRBD2. CDR1 and CDR2 from the germline V gene are MNHEY and SMNVEV (reference sequence). CDR3 length: 14 amino acids. Trimming cost V 7 bases and J 0 bases; bases outside gene matches: 1.

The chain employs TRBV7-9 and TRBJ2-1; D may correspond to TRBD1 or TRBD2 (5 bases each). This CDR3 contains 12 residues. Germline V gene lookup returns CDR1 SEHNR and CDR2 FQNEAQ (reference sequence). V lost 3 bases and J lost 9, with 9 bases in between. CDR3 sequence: CASSFGTGEQFF. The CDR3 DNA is TGTGCCAGCAGCTTCGGGACGGGTGAGCAGTTCTTC.

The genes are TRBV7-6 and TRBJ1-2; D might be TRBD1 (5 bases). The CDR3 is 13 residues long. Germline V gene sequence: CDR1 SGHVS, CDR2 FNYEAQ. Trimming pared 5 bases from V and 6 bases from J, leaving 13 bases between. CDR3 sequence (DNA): TGTGCCAGCAGCCCAGACAGATCTGATGGCTACACCTTC. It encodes CASSPDRSDGYTF.

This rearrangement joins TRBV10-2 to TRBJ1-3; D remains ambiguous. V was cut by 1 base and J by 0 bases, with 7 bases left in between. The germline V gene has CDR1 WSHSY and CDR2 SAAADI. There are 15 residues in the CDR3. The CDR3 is CASSEWEDSGNTIYF. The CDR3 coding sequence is TGCGCCAGCAGTGAGTGGGAGGACTCTGGAAACACCATATATTTT.

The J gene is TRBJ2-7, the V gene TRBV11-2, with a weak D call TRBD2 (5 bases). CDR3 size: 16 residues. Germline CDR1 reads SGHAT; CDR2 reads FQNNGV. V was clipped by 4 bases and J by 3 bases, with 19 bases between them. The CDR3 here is CASSSHVEGGVYEQYF. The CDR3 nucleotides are TGTGCCAGCAGCTCCCACGTTGAAGGAGGTGTCTACGAGCAGTACTTC.

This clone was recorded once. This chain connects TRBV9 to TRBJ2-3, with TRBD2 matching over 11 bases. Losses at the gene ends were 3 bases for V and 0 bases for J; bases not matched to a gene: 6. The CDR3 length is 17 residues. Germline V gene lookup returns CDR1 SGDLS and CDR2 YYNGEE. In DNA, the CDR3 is TGTGCCAGCAGCGCCCGACTAGCGGGACCTAGCACAGATACGCAGTATTTT. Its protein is CASSARLAGPSTDTQYF.

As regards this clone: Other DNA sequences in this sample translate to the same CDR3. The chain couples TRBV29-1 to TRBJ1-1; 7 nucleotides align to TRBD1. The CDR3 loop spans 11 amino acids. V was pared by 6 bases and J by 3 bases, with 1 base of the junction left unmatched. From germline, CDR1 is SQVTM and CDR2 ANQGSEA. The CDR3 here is CSVQGDTEAFF. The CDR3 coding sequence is TGCAGCGTCCAGGGGGACACTGAAGCTTTCTTT. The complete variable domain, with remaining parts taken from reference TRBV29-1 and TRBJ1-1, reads SAVISQKPSRDICQRGTSLTIQCQVDSQVTMMFWYRQQPGQSLTLIATANQGSEATYESGFVIDKFPISRPNLTFSTLTVSNMSPEDSSIYLCSVQGDTEAFFGQGTRLTVV.

DNA for the CDR3: TGTGCCAGCAGTTACCTTTTGAACACTGAAGCTTTCTTT. Amino acids: CASSYLLNTEAFF. The chain employs TRBV6-6 and TRBJ1-1; D unclear. The CDR3 is 13 residues long. Germline values: CDR1 MNHNY, CDR2 SVGAGI (reference sequence). Trimming removed 2 bases from V and 0 bases from J, with 4 bases in between.

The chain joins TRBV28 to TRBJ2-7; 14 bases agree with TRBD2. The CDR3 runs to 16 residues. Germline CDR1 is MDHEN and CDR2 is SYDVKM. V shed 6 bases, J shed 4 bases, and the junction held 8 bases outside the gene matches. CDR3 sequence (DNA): TGTGCCAGCAGACCTCCGGGACTAGCGGGAGTATACGAGCAGTACTTC. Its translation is CASRPPGLAGVYEQYF.

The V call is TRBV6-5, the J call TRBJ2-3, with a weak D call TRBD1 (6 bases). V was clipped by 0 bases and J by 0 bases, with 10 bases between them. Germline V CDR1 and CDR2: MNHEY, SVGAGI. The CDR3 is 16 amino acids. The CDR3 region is CASSYSGTTSTDTQYF. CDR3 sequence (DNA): TGTGCCAGCAGTTACTCCGGGACAACTAGCACAGATACGCAGTATTTT.

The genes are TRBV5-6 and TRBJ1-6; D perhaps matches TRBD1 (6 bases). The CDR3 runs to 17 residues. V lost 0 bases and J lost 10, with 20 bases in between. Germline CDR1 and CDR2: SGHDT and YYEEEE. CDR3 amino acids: CASSLGPGHPNGSPLHF. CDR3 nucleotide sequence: TGTGCCAGCAGCTTGGGACCGGGACACCCAAACGGATCACCCCTCCACTTT.

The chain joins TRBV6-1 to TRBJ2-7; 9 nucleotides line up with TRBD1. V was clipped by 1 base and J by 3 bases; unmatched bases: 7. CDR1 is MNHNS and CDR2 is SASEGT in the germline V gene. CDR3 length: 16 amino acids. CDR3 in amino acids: CASSEEFGTGYYEQYF. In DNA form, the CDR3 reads TGTGCCAGCAGTGAAGAGTTTGGGACAGGGTACTACGAGCAGTACTTC.

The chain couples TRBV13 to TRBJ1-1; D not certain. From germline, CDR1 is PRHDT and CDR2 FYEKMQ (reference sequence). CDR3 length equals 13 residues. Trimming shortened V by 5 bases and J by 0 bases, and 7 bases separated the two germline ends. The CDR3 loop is CASSRSVNTEAFF. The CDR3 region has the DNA TGTGCCAGCAGCCGATCCGTGAACACTGAAGCTTTCTTT.

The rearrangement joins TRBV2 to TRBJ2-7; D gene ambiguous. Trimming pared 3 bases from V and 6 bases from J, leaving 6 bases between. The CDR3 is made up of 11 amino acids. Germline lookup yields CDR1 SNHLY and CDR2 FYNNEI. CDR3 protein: CASSDTFEQYF. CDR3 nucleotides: TGTGCCAGCAGTGACACGTTCGAGCAGTACTTC.

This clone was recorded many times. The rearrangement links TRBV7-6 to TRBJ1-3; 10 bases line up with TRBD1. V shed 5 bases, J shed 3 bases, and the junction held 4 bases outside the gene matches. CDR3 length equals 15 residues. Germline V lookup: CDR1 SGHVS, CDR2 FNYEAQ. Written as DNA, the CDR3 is TGTGCCAGCAGCCTCGGGACAGGGGATGGAAACACCATATATTTT. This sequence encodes CASSLGTGDGNTIYF.